These 25 T cell receptor beta chains were all obtained from the same sample, sequenced in a study of blood T cell repertoires in COVID-19. Method: immunoSEQ multiplex PCR; TCRdb's copy keeps in-frame clones and lacks some. Counted here are 310,000 or so clones, more than 75% occurring once; the ten biggest clones make up about 1.6%. The sample comprised peripheral blood. These receptors came from a woman in her forties or fifties with acute or convalescent COVID-19.

This clone has only a few counts. V and J are TRBV5-6 and TRBJ2-3; D uncertain. Trimming removed 4 bases at V and 1 base at J, with 10 bases between. Germline loops: CDR1 SGHDT, CDR2 YYEEEE. This CDR3 spans 14 amino acids. The CDR3 DNA is TGTGCCAGCAGCCGTCTAGTAGGCACAGATACGCAGTATTTT. It is translated as CASSRLVGTDTQYF.

The rearrangement uses TRBV3-1 (or the pseudogene TRBV3-2) and TRBJ1-1; TRBD1 matches at 8 bases. V shed 2 bases, J shed 6 bases, and the junction held 5 bases outside the gene matches. The CDR3 consists of 14 residues. From germline, CDR1 is LGHDT and CDR2 YNNKEL (reference sequence). CDR3 loop: CASSQRQGAAEAFF. Here the CDR3 DNA reads TGTGCCAGCAGCCAACGTCAGGGGGCGGCTGAAGCTTTCTTT.

V and J are TRBV2 and TRBJ2-7; 11 bases fit TRBD1. Germline V gives CDR1 SNHLY, CDR2 FYNNEI. CDR3 length equals 14 residues. With V trimmed by 6 bases and J by 6 bases, 7 bases remained unmatched. Here the CDR3 DNA reads TGTGCCAGCAGAGGGGACAGGGGGGATCGCGAGCAGTACTTC. It codes for CASRGDRGDREQYF.

The CDR3 here is CASSQGAGGTDTQYF. DNA of the CDR3: TGCGCCAGCAGCCAAGGAGCGGGAGGTACAGATACGCAGTATTTT. The chain combines TRBV4-3 with TRBJ2-3; 9 bases map to TRBD2. There are 15 residues in the CDR3. The V and J ends lost 1 base and 3 bases, in that order; junction bases with no gene match: 2. Germline V gene sequence: CDR1 LGHNA, CDR2 YSLEER.

The chain carries TRBV18 and TRBJ1-1; possible D gene TRBD1, 5 bases. Germline V lookup: CDR1 KGHSH, CDR2 LQKENI. Trimming shortened V by 3 bases and J by 5 bases, and 13 bases separated the two germline ends. CDR3 length equals 14 residues. DNA for the CDR3: TGTGCCAGCTCACCTCCCCCGGGGGGGACTGAAGCTTTCTTT. This codes for CASSPPPGGTEAFF.

The V call is TRBV14, the J call TRBJ1-1, with D possibly being TRBD1 (6 bases). The CDR3 has 14 residues. Germline loops: CDR1 SGHDN, CDR2 FVKESK. The V and J ends lost 2 bases and 3 bases respectively, with 10 bases between them. CDR3 sequence reads: CASSQMDSYTEAFF. The CDR3 DNA sequence: TGTGCCAGCAGCCAAATGGACAGCTACACTGAAGCTTTCTTT.

The rearrangement joins TRBV30 to TRBJ1-6; D is perhaps TRBD1 (6 bases). The length of the CDR3 is 15 residues. Deletions cut 3 bases from V and 3 bases from J, with 12 bases between. Germline CDR1 reads GTSNPN; CDR2 reads SVGIG (reference sequence). CDR3 sequence (DNA): TGTGCCTGGAGGCGAGGGGGTTTCTATAATTCACCCCTCCACTTT. Its translation is CAWRRGGFYNSPLHF. The variable domain in full, completed from reference TRBV30 and TRBJ1-6, reads SQTIHQWPATLVQPVGSPLSLECTVEGTSNPNLYWYRQAAGRGLQLLFYSVGIGQISSEVPQNLSASRPQDRQFILSSKKLLLSDSGFYLCAWRRGGFYNSPLHFGNGTRLTVT.

V and J are TRBV19 and TRBJ1-4; 8 bases fit TRBD1. V lost 4 bases, J lost 5 bases, and 12 bases stayed unmatched. CDR3 size: 17 residues. The germline CDR1 and CDR2 sequences are LNHDA and SQIVND (reference sequence). The DNA of the CDR3 is TGTGCCAGTAGTACCGGACAGGGTGGTCCCGGGAATGAAAAACTGTTTTTT. It specifies CASSTGQGGPGNEKLFF.

This clone was seen just once. The chain has TRBV14 and TRBJ2-7; unclear D gene. The germline CDR1 and CDR2 sequences are SGHDN and FVKESK. Deletions cut 4 bases from V and 2 bases from J, with 12 bases between. The CDR3 loop spans 14 amino acids. The CDR3 nucleotides are TGTGCCAGCAGCCGGGCGCACGGAACCTACGAGCAGTACTTC. This gives the protein CASSRAHGTYEQYF.

This chain links TRBV3-1 (or the pseudogene TRBV3-2) with TRBJ2-7; TRBD1 matches at 8 bases. J was trimmed by 5 bases and V by 4 bases; bases with no gene match: 7. CDR3 length: 14 residues. Germline V lookup: CDR1 LGHDT, CDR2 YNNKEL (reference sequence). The CDR3 bases are TGTGCCAGCAGCCTCCGACAGGGGAGCGACGAGCAGTACTTC. Its translation is CASSLRQGSDEQYF.

This clone was observed a few times. V and J are TRBV6-5 and TRBJ1-6; D not certain. Trimming removed 0 bases from V and 7 bases from J, with 7 bases in between. CDR3 size: 14 residues. In germline, CDR1 is MNHEY, CDR2 SVGAGI. CDR3 in amino acids: CASSYSPRNSPLHF. The CDR3 nucleotides are TGTGCCAGCAGTTACTCCCCCAGAAATTCACCCCTCCACTTT.

The chain has TRBV27 and TRBJ2-5; D may be TRBD1 (5 bases). The germline CDR1 and CDR2 sequences are MNHEY and SMNVEV (reference sequence). V lost 3 bases, J lost 2 bases, and 13 bases lay in between. CDR3 length: 15 residues. The chain's CDR3 is CASSFVGRDQETQYF. In DNA, the CDR3 is TGTGCCAGCAGTTTCGTGGGCAGGGATCAAGAGACCCAGTACTTC.

V and J are TRBV10-3 and TRBJ1-2, with TRBD1 identical over 9 bases. The V gene's germline CDR1 is ENHRY and CDR2 SYGVKD. This CDR3 has 15 amino acids. The ends lost 4 bases at V and 8 bases at J; junction bases unmatched: 11. CDR3: CAISGQGGSYRGYTF. CDR3 coding DNA: TGTGCCATCAGTGGACAGGGGGGTTCCTATCGCGGCTACACCTTC.

The chain is built from TRBV7-2 and TRBJ2-1; perhaps TRBD2 as D (6 bases). The CDR3 length is 17 residues. Germline V lookup: CDR1 SGHTA, CDR2 FQGNSA. V lost 0 bases, J lost 2 bases, and 14 bases lay in between. The CDR3 reads CASSLAKRRGTYNEQFF. CDR3 DNA: TGTGCCAGCAGCTTAGCTAAGAGGAGGGGCACCTACAATGAGCAGTTCTTC.

The V gene is TRBV7-2, the J gene TRBJ2-1; 8 bases map to TRBD2. Per germline, CDR1 SGHTA and CDR2 FQGNSA. The V and J ends lost 5 bases and 3 bases, in that order; junction bases with no gene match: 3. The CDR3 sequence is 14 residues long. The CDR3 region has the DNA TGTGCCAGCAGCGTTAGCGGGATCTACAATGAGCAGTTCTTC. Translating gives CASSVSGIYNEQFF.

The chain links TRBV9 to TRBJ2-1, with D possibly TRBD1 on 6 matching bases. Germline assignment: CDR1 SGDLS and CDR2 YYNGEE. The V and J ends lost 3 bases and 14 bases respectively, with 15 bases between them. CDR3 length: 12 amino acids. DNA of the CDR3: TGTGCCAGCAGCGAGATACAGGGTTCCGAGTTCTTC. It is translated as CASSEIQGSEFF.

This rearrangement joins TRBV7-9 to TRBJ1-4, with TRBD1 identical over 10 bases. Per the germline V gene, CDR1 is SEHNR and CDR2 is FQNEAQ (reference sequence). V was clipped by 4 bases and J by 9 bases; unmatched bases: 14. The CDR3 runs 17 residues. The DNA for the CDR3 is TGTGCCAGCAGCTCCGGACGCCCGGGACAGGGGTTGCAAAAACTGTTTTTT. Protein sequence: CASSSGRPGQGLQKLFF.

V and J are TRBV9 and TRBJ2-7, with TRBD2 matching over 7 bases. The CDR3 length is 14 residues. Germline V gene lookup returns CDR1 SGDLS and CDR2 YYNGEE. Losses at the gene ends were 2 bases for V and 5 bases for J; bases not matched to a gene: 7. The CDR3 bases are TGTGCCAGCAGCGTCGGCGGGAGTACCGACGAGCAGTACTTC. This encodes CASSVGGSTDEQYF.

The J gene is TRBJ1-4, the V gene TRBV12-3 or TRBV12-4; D unresolved. V dropped 2 bases and J dropped 4 bases, with 2 bases sitting between them. The CDR3 spans 12 residues. The CDR3 loop is CASSLLNEKLFF. The CDR3 DNA sequence: TGTGCCAGCAGTTTACTTAATGAAAAACTGTTTTTT.

This clone was found a few times. V gene TRBV3-1 (or the pseudogene TRBV3-2) combines with J gene TRBJ1-1, with 7 bases fitting TRBD1. The CDR3 consists of 14 residues. Germline CDR1 and CDR2: LGHDT and YNNKEL (reference sequence). The V and J ends lost 4 bases and 10 bases, in that order; junction bases with no gene match: 12. CDR3 in DNA: TGTGCCAGCAGCCCATCAGGGGGGCAGGGTCGAGCTTTCTTT. The encoded protein is CASSPSGGQGRAFF.

The chain combines TRBV7-9 with TRBJ1-3, with D unclear. Trimming cost V 5 bases and J 4 bases, with 9 bases left between them. CDR3 length equals 13 residues. Germline V gene lookup returns CDR1 SEHNR and CDR2 FQNEAQ (reference sequence). This CDR3 reads CASSLNTGNTIYF. CDR3 DNA: TGTGCCAGCAGCCTCAACACCGGAAACACCATATATTTT.

This chain connects TRBV6-5 to TRBJ2-7; 7 bases map to TRBD2. The CDR3 has 15 amino acids. CDR1 MNHEY and CDR2 SVGAGI come from the germline V gene. The junction had 10 bases not matched to a gene; V was cut back by 6 bases and J by 2 bases. CDR3 sequence (DNA): TGTGCCAGCAGCGCCCCCTGGGGAGGGACCTACGAGCAGTACTTC. It yields the protein CASSAPWGGTYEQYF.

The CDR3 is CASSLFTGGLNNEQFF. CDR3 sequence (DNA): TGCGCCAGCAGCTTGTTTACGGGAGGACTGAACAATGAGCAGTTCTTC. The chain uses TRBV5-1 and TRBJ2-1, with 7 bases that match TRBD2. Germline V gene data show CDR1 as SGHRS and CDR2 as YFSETQ. The CDR3 covers 16 residues. With 1 base clipped from V and 5 bases from J, the junction kept 9 bases outside the gene matches.

A few counts support this clone. The chain joins TRBV18 to TRBJ2-1; D unclear. The V and J ends lost 3 bases and 10 bases respectively, with 7 bases between them. Germline assignment: CDR1 KGHSH and CDR2 LQKENI. There are 11 residues in the CDR3. CDR3 DNA sequence: TGTGCCAGCTCACCGAGGCGGGAGCAGTTCTTC. Protein product: CASSPRREQFF.

The chain joins TRBV4-3 to TRBJ1-6; 10 nucleotides line up with TRBD1. Per germline, CDR1 LGHNA and CDR2 YSLEER. Trimming at V came to 1 base and at J to 7 bases, leaving 4 bases not matched to a gene. CDR3 length equals 16 residues. This CDR3 reads CASSQGQGAGNSPLHF. The CDR3 DNA follows: TGCGCCAGCAGCCAAGGACAGGGGGCTGGGAATTCACCCCTCCACTTT.